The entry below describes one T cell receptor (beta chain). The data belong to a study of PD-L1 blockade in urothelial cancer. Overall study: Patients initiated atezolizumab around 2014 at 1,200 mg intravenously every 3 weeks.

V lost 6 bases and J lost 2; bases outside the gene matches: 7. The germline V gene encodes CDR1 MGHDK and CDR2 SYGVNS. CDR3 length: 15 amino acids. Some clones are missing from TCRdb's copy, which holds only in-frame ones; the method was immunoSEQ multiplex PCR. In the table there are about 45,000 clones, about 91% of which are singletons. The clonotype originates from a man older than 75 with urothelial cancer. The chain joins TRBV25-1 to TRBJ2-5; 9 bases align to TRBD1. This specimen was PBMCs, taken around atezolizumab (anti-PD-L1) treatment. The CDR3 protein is CASRPMTGGQETQYF. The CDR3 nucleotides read TGTGCCAGCAGGCCCATGACAGGGGGGCAAGAGACCCAGTACTTC. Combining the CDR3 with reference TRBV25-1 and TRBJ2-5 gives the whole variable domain EADIYQTPRYLVIGTGKKITLECSQTMGHDKMYWYQQDPGMELHLIHYSYGVNSTEKGDLSSESTVSRIRTEHFPLTLESARPSHTSQYLCASRPMTGGQETQYFGPGTRLLVL.